This T cell receptor (beta chain) was recorded in a study of T-cell reconstitution after alpha-beta-depleted transplantation in children. Points from the study as a whole: A year had passed since transplant, and T-cell counts and diversity by then came mostly from newly produced T cells. For some patients, TCRbeta diversity was high at day 60 because of recipient T cells and thymic progenitors that survived. Several hundred expanded graft clones reportedly supplied alpha-beta T cells about two months after transplant.

The library targeted TCRbeta and was prepared with unique molecular identifiers. MiXCR was run by TCRdb on the PCR reads, yielding one entry per CDR3 protein. The table lists some 840,000 distinct CDR3 sequences, roughly 15% of them singletons. For this clonotype: Its antigen is not identified.

Trimming took off 2 bases at V and 11 bases at J, with 16 bases between the two ends. The CDR3 contains 14 residues. From germline, CDR1 is MGHRA and CDR2 YSYEKL. The sequenced sample was PBMCs, mostly from graft donor cells, obtained 360 days after TCRalphabeta/CD19-depleted stem cell transplant. V and J are TRBV4-1 and TRBJ1-5; D not resolved. The sequence was collected from a male patient under 18 who had a stem cell transplant for acute lymphoblastic leukemia, so the T cells may come from the graft donor. CDR3 in amino acids: CASSQWERMETQHF. The CDR3 DNA reads as TGCGCCAGCAGCCAATGGGAGCGAATGGAGACCCAGCATTTT.